A single sample gave rise to the 19 T cell receptor delta chains below, sequenced in a study of Vδ1+ human thymocytes. RNA was extracted from the cells and then reverse transcribed. The CDR3 regions were amplified by multiplex PCR from V-gene primers to a constant-region primer. TCRdb reapplied CATT to the multiplex PCR reads. The profile shows 45,000 to 75,000 delta-chain clones, roughly 16% of them singletons. Their specific antigens are unknown. Overall study findings and caveats: Thymic TRG and TRD repertoires appeared highly polyclonal.

The sequencing sample was made of Vdelta1+ gamma-delta thymocytes from the thymus. The subset is: FACS-sorted CD3+ TCRalphabeta- TCRVdelta1+ TCRVdelta2- thymocytes. The receptors stem from a girl younger than two who had congenital heart surgery.

This clone was seen a handful of times. One junction end disagrees with the germline gene, perhaps due to a read error. The genes are TRDV1 and TRDJ1; TRDD3 might be the D (6 bases). Germline V lookup: CDR1 TSWWSYY, CDR2 QGS. The CDR3 sequence is 17 residues long. The DNA for the CDR3 is TGTGCTCTTGGGGAAAACAAGTCTGGGGATCTGGGTGGTAAACCCATCTTT. Amino acid sequence: CALGENKSGDLGGKPIF.

The rearrangement uses TRDV1 and TRDJ1; D not resolved. The germline V gene encodes CDR1 TSWWSYY and CDR2 QGS. The V gene lost 1 base and the J gene lost 1 base, with 13 bases spanning the gap. This CDR3 contains 16 residues. CDR3 residues: CALGERTLLGTDKLIF. The CDR3 DNA is TGTGCTCTTGGGGAACGCACCTTATTGGGCACCGATAAACTCATCTTT.

The V and J genes are TRDV1 and TRDJ1; TRDD2 might be the D (6 bases). The V end was cut by 6 bases, the J end by 1 base, with 39 bases between. The V gene's germline CDR1 is TSWWSYY and CDR2 QGS. This CDR3 comprises 23 residues. CDR3 in amino acids: CALGPASFYGTYSVAGGTDKLIF. DNA for the CDR3: TGTGCTCTTGGTCCCGCTTCCTTCTACGGGACGTACTCGGTCGCCGGAGGCACCGATAAACTCATCTTT.

The chain combines TRDV1 with TRDJ1, with 9 bases matching TRDD3. Germline V gene data show CDR1 as TSWWSYY and CDR2 as QGS. Trimming at V came to 0 bases and at J to 3 bases, leaving 23 bases not matched to a gene. There are 22 residues in the CDR3. The CDR3 DNA follows: TGTGCTCTTGGGGAACTATCGTGTGTGGGGGATAGGCCCAATTCTATCTCCGATAAACTCATCTTT. It encodes CALGELSCVGDRPNSISDKLIF.

The V gene is TRDV1, the J gene TRDJ1; 11 nucleotides align to TRDD3. The CDR3 has 18 amino acids. V lost 0 bases and J lost 3; bases outside the gene matches: 9. The germline V gene encodes CDR1 TSWWSYY and CDR2 QGS. CDR3 in DNA: TGTGCTCTTGGGGAACTTTCCTCCTGGGGGATACCTCCCGATAAACTCATCTTT. As protein: CALGELSSWGIPPDKLIF.

This chain joins TRDV1 and TRDJ1; weak D call: TRDD2 (5 bases). Trimming took 3 bases from V and 4 from J, leaving 9 bases between them. The CDR3 has 13 residues. Looked up from germline, CDR1 is TSWWSYY and CDR2 is QGS. CDR3 sequence reads: CALGDFLNDKLIF. CDR3 coding DNA: TGTGCTCTTGGGGATTTCCTGAACGATAAACTCATCTTT.

The table lists this clone with a few counts. The sample holds other DNA sequences that translate to the same CDR3. The chain combines TRDV2 with TRDJ1; TRDD3 agrees at 11 bases. The CDR3 is 18 amino acids. CDR1 and CDR2 (germline): GEAIGNYY, EKD. The trim removed 1 base at V and 2 bases at J, leaving 11 bases unmatched. CDR3 in amino acids: CACDTGEYWGIWTDKLIF. In DNA, the CDR3 is TGTGCCTGTGACACGGGGGAGTACTGGGGGATATGGACCGATAAACTCATCTTT.

The sample holds a few counts of this clone. V usage is TRDV1 and J usage is TRDJ1, with 13 bases matching TRDD3. Trimming removed 0 bases from V and 2 bases from J; junction bases left unmatched: 9. This CDR3 is 19 amino acids long. Germline V lookup: CDR1 TSWWSYY, CDR2 QGS. CDR3 protein: CALGELRYYWGIRTDKLIF. The CDR3 nucleotides are TGTGCTCTTGGGGAACTAAGATACTACTGGGGGATACGTACCGATAAACTCATCTTT.

Turning to this clone: Other DNA sequences within the sample encode an identical CDR3. V usage is TRDV1 and J usage is TRDJ1; D uncertain. The CDR3 loop spans 13 amino acids. V lost 0 bases and J 0 bases, leaving 2 bases between the germline ends. The germline V gene encodes CDR1 TSWWSYY and CDR2 QGS. CDR3 amino acids: CALGELYTDKLIF. The CDR3 nucleotides are TGTGCTCTTGGGGAACTCTACACCGATAAACTCATCTTT.

The chain is built from TRDV1 and TRDJ1; D possibly corresponds to TRDD3 (5 bases). This CDR3 has 17 amino acids. V was pared by 5 bases and J by 1 base, with 20 bases between. The germline gives CDR1 TSWWSYY, CDR2 QGS. CDR3 region: CALGTSTGLGPTDKLIF. CDR3 nucleotides: TGTGCTCTTGGGACCTCTACTGGCCTGGGCCCCACCGATAAACTCATCTTT.

This clone was observed a few times. This chain links TRDV1 with TRDJ1, with 9 nucleotides matching TRDD3. V lost 0 bases to trimming and J lost 0 bases; unmatched junction nucleotides: 2. Germline CDR1 and CDR2: TSWWSYY and QGS. This CDR3 comprises 16 residues. The CDR3 region has the DNA TGTGCTCTTGGGGAACTAGGGGATACGTACACCGATAAACTCATCTTT. Residues: CALGELGDTYTDKLIF.

This clone was observed a handful of times. V and J are TRDV1 and TRDJ1, with 13 nucleotides matching TRDD3. Unmatched junction bases numbered 13, after V lost 1 base and J lost 2 bases. This CDR3 contains 20 residues. The germline CDR1 and CDR2 sequences are TSWWSYY and QGS. In DNA, the CDR3 is TGTGCTCTTGGGGAACGGTATCCGCGACTGGGGGATACGACGACCGATAAACTCATCTTT. Its protein product is CALGERYPRLGDTTTDKLIF.

This chain joins TRDV1 and TRDJ1; TRDD3 aligns across 7 bases. There are 19 residues in the CDR3. J was trimmed by 0 bases and V by 1 base; bases with no gene match: 14. Germline V gives CDR1 TSWWSYY, CDR2 QGS. The CDR3 region is CALGERRLRVGEHTDKLIF. The CDR3 DNA reads as TGTGCTCTTGGGGAACGTCGTCTAAGAGTGGGGGAACACACCGATAAACTCATCTTT.

The V and J genes are TRDV2 and TRDJ1; 10 bases line up with TRDD3. This CDR3 spans 20 amino acids. Trimming took 5 bases from V and 3 from J; bases not matched to a gene: 23. The V gene's germline CDR1 is GEAIGNYY and CDR2 EKD. DNA for the CDR3: TGTGCCTGTGTGCCTAACCACAAACTAGTACTGGGGGATTTGTCCGATAAACTCATCTTT. It translates to CACVPNHKLVLGDLSDKLIF.

This clone was counted between two and nine times. The chain uses TRDV1 and TRDJ1; the match to TRDD3 covers 8 bases. The germline CDR1 and CDR2 sequences are TSWWSYY and QGS. The V gene end was trimmed by 5 bases and the J gene end by 3 bases; junction bases not matched to a gene: 20. The CDR3 length is 19 residues. In DNA, the CDR3 is TGTGCTCTTGGGCCCTACTTCCCCTCTACTGGGGATACTGCCGATAAACTCATCTTT. As protein: CALGPYFPSTGDTADKLIF.

This clone has just a few counts. This chain connects TRDV1 to TRDJ1, with D tentatively TRDD3 (5 bases). Germline CDR1 TSWWSYY, CDR2 QGS. The V gene lost 1 base and the J gene lost 0 bases, with 18 bases spanning the gap. This CDR3 has 18 residues. The DNA for the CDR3 is TGTGCTCTTGGGGAACCGAGGGGGGGCGGTCCGTACACCGATAAACTCATCTTT. Protein: CALGEPRGGGPYTDKLIF.

In its sample, this clone is medium-sized (0.01 to 0.1%). The chain joins TRDV2 to TRDJ1; D not certain. Germline CDR1 is GEAIGNYY and CDR2 is EKD. V was trimmed by 7 bases and J by 5 bases, leaving 22 bases between them. CDR3 size: 15 residues. CDR3 DNA: TGTGCCTGCGACGACTGTTCTGTCAAGTGGGATAAACTCATCTTT. Translating it yields CACDDCSVKWDKLIF.

V is TRDV1 and J is TRDJ1; 9 bases line up with TRDD3. J lost 3 bases, V lost 5 bases, and 16 bases had no gene match. Germline V gives CDR1 TSWWSYY, CDR2 QGS. There are 18 residues in the CDR3. The CDR3 nucleotides read TGTGCTCTTGGGAACCATTCCCTCGTACTGGGGGAACCCGATAAACTCATCTTT. Its translation: CALGNHSLVLGEPDKLIF.

The V call is TRDV1, the J call TRDJ1; D unresolved. V was pared by 2 bases and J by 8 bases, with 18 bases between. Germline-derived CDR1 and CDR2 are TSWWSYY and QGS. CDR3 length: 15 residues. The CDR3 sequence: CALGEDQPVLLKLIF. In DNA, the CDR3 is TGTGCTCTTGGGGAAGATCAACCTGTACTGCTGAAACTCATCTTT.